This passage covers 21 T cell receptor beta chains from one sample sequenced in a study of cytomegalovirus exposure and HLA in healthy donors. This table comes from immunoSEQ multiplex PCR, and its TCRdb copy is limited to in-frame clones, with some not included. The sample includes some 140,000 clones, roughly nine tenths of them seen just once. The sample was PBMCs. The receptors here all came from a man aged 18 to 30 in good health and CMV-seronegative.

The chain combines TRBV29-1 with TRBJ2-5; 9 positions match TRBD2. CDR1 and CDR2 (germline): SQVTM, ANQGSEA. The V gene end was trimmed by 7 bases and the J gene end by 5 bases; junction bases not matched to a gene: 11. The CDR3 is 14 amino acids. The CDR3 coding sequence is TGCAGCGATATTCTAGCGGGGAGTGGGGAGACCCAGTACTTC. As protein: CSDILAGSGETQYF.

The chain uses TRBV19 and TRBJ2-5, with 11 bases lining up with TRBD1. This CDR3 spans 14 amino acids. The V gene end was trimmed by 9 bases and the J gene end by 4 bases; junction bases not matched to a gene: 7. Germline CDR1 and CDR2: LNHDA and SQIVND (reference sequence). CDR3 sequence (DNA): TGTGCCAGCTCACTCGGACAGGGGGCAGAGACCCAGTACTTC. Amino acid sequence: CASSLGQGAETQYF.

The DNA for the CDR3 is TGTGCCAGCAGTGAAGGGCCGGGGACAGGGGGTTACAATGAGCAGTTCTTC. Amino acid sequence: CASSEGPGTGGYNEQFF. The chain recombines TRBV25-1 with TRBJ2-1; 11 bases match TRBD1. J gave up 4 bases and V 2 bases, and 7 bases lay outside the gene matches. The CDR3 loop spans 17 amino acids. CDR1 is MGHDK, CDR2 SYGVNS, per germline. Supplemented by reference TRBV25-1 and TRBJ2-1, the full variable domain reads EADIYQTPRYLVIGTGKKITLECSQTMGHDKMYWYQQDPGMELHLIHYSYGVNSTEKGDLSSESTVSRIRTEHFPLTLESARPSHTSQYLCASSEGPGTGGYNEQFFGPGTRLTVL.

The chain couples TRBV9 to TRBJ2-1; the D gene is possibly TRBD2 (6 bases). Germline V gene lookup returns CDR1 SGDLS and CDR2 YYNGEE. This CDR3 has 16 amino acids. Trimming cost V 0 bases and J 0 bases, with 10 bases left between them. CDR3 sequence: CASSVVGGSSYNEQFF. DNA of the CDR3: TGTGCCAGCAGCGTAGTAGGAGGGAGCTCCTACAATGAGCAGTTCTTC.

The chain recombines TRBV5-1 with TRBJ2-3, with 9 bases identical to TRBD2. The CDR3 is made up of 17 amino acids. CDR1 and CDR2 (germline): SGHRS, YFSETQ. V was clipped by 2 bases and J by 3 bases; unmatched bases: 10. This CDR3 is CASSFAQTSGRTDTQYF. The CDR3 nucleotides read TGCGCCAGCAGCTTCGCACAGACTAGCGGTAGGACAGATACGCAGTATTTT.

The gene calls are TRBV19 and TRBJ1-6, with a weak D call TRBD1 (6 bases). V was trimmed by 4 bases and J by 0 bases, leaving 13 bases between them. CDR3 length: 17 amino acids. Germline lookup yields CDR1 LNHDA and CDR2 SQIVND (reference sequence). Here the CDR3 reads CASSTRQERSYNSPLHF. The CDR3 nucleotides are TGTGCCAGTAGTACCCGACAGGAACGCTCCTATAATTCACCCCTCCACTTT.

This clone was seen once. This sequence joins TRBV30 and TRBJ2-3, with a weak D call TRBD1 (5 bases). The germline CDR1 and CDR2 sequences are GTSNPN and SVGIG (reference sequence). The V gene lost 2 bases and the J gene lost 5 bases, with 14 bases spanning the gap. CDR3 size: 14 residues. CDR3 in DNA: TGTGCCTGGAGTTCAGGGCTCGCAAGAGATACGCAGTATTTT. It codes for CAWSSGLARDTQYF.

The chain has TRBV19 and TRBJ1-5; the match to TRBD1 covers 8 bases. Unmatched junction bases numbered 8, after V lost 4 bases and J lost 6 bases. The CDR3 contains 15 residues. In germline, CDR1 is LNHDA, CDR2 SQIVND (reference sequence). CDR3 in DNA: TGTGCCAGTAGTACAGGGGGCGGGGTGAGTCAGCCCCAGCATTTT. Its translation: CASSTGGGVSQPQHF.

The J gene is TRBJ1-2, the V gene TRBV5-1; D unresolved. V was pared by 2 bases and J by 8 bases, with 16 bases between. Germline CDR1 SGHRS, CDR2 YFSETQ. There are 14 residues in the CDR3. CDR3 residues: CASSLSSRAEGYTF. The CDR3 DNA sequence: TGCGCCAGCAGCTTATCGAGCCGTGCGGAAGGCTACACCTTC.

Regarding this clone: Other nucleotide sequences from this sample produce the same CDR3. The chain is built from TRBV18 and TRBJ2-7, with 10 positions matching TRBD1. This CDR3 contains 14 residues. Per the germline V gene, CDR1 is KGHSH and CDR2 is LQKENI. With V trimmed by 3 bases and J by 1 base, 0 bases remained unmatched. The DNA for the CDR3 is TGTGCCAGCTCACCGGGACAGGGGTCCTACGAGCAGTACTTC. Amino acid sequence: CASSPGQGSYEQYF.

The gene calls are TRBV7-9 and TRBJ1-2; no clear D. CDR3 length: 14 amino acids. Germline-derived CDR1 and CDR2 are SEHNR and FQNEAQ (reference sequence). The V end was cut by 1 base, the J end by 4 bases, with 10 bases between. The CDR3 loop is CASSLGGAGYGYTF. The CDR3 DNA is TGTGCCAGCAGCTTAGGAGGAGCCGGCTATGGCTACACCTTC.

The genes are TRBV6-5 and TRBJ2-1; maybe TRBD2 (6 bases). The germline V and J ends were trimmed by 4 bases and 3 bases, with 16 bases remaining between them. The CDR3 covers 16 residues. Looked up from germline, CDR1 is MNHEY and CDR2 is SVGAGI. CDR3 DNA: TGTGCCAGCAGTTTTTCCGTGGGACTGATCTACAATGAGCAGTTCTTC. Its translation: CASSFSVGLIYNEQFF.

This clone was recorded once. At one end the junction does not follow the germline gene, possibly because of a read error. The chain is built from TRBV6-1 and TRBJ2-1, with 9 bases matching TRBD2. Looked up from germline, CDR1 is MNHNS and CDR2 is SASEGT. This CDR3 has 15 residues. This chain's CDR3 is CTSSPSGDSYNEQFF. In nucleotides, the CDR3 is TGTACCAGCAGTCCTAGCGGGGATTCCTACAATGAGCAGTTCTTC.

The chain is built from TRBV15 and TRBJ1-6, with D unresolved. V lost 5 bases to trimming and J lost 7 bases, with 24 bases between them. This CDR3 has 18 amino acids. CDR1 and CDR2 from the germline V gene are LNHNV and YYDKDF (reference sequence). In DNA form, the CDR3 reads TGTGCCACCAGCCCGCCCCGTGGGCCAGGAGGCCCCAATTCACCCCTCCACTTT. Protein: CATSPPRGPGGPNSPLHF.

This clone has a single count. V usage is TRBV5-4 and J usage is TRBJ1-1, with 7 bases that match TRBD1. Trimming cost V 3 bases and J 10 bases; bases outside gene matches: 12. CDR3 length: 14 amino acids. Germline V gene data show CDR1 as SGHNT and CDR2 as YYREEE (reference sequence). The CDR3 loop reads CASSSSGTVFGAFF. The CDR3 nucleotides are TGTGCCAGCAGCTCATCCGGGACAGTGTTTGGAGCTTTCTTT.

This clone has just a few counts. CDR3 nucleotides: TGCGCCAGCAGCGACAAGCGGAAGGCCCTCCCCGAGCAGTACTTC. Residues: CASSDKRKALPEQYF. The V gene is TRBV5-1, the J gene TRBJ2-7; weak D call: TRBD2 (5 bases). Germline CDR1 is SGHRS and CDR2 is YFSETQ. The CDR3 spans 15 residues. V was pared by 4 bases and J by 6 bases, with 20 bases between.

The chain recombines TRBV11-2 with TRBJ2-7; no firm D call. In germline, CDR1 is SGHAT, CDR2 FQNNGV. The CDR3 spans 11 residues. Trimming removed 5 bases from V and 3 bases from J, with 5 bases in between. The CDR3 region is CASSPVYEQYF. The CDR3 nucleotides are TGTGCCAGCAGCCCAGTCTACGAGCAGTACTTC. The full variable domain, rest sourced from reference TRBV11-2 and TRBJ2-7, is EAGVAQSPRYKIIEKRQSVAFWCNPISGHATLYWYQQILGQGPKLLIQFQNNGVVDDSQLPKDRFSAERLKGVDSTLKIQPAKLEDSAVYLCASSPVYEQYFGPGTRLTVT.

The rearrangement joins TRBV7-2 to TRBJ2-2, with D perhaps TRBD1 (6 bases). The germline V gene encodes CDR1 SGHTA and CDR2 FQGNSA. Trimming pared 5 bases from V and 4 bases from J, leaving 11 bases between. The CDR3 length is 14 residues. The CDR3 DNA reads TGTGCCAGCAGCCCCAACAGGGTCACCGGGGAGCTGTTTTTT. Protein sequence: CASSPNRVTGELFF.

The V gene is TRBV27, the J gene TRBJ2-5, with D maybe TRBD1 (6 bases). The V and J ends lost 4 bases and 2 bases respectively, with 14 bases between them. The V gene's germline CDR1 is MNHEY and CDR2 SMNVEV (reference sequence). The CDR3 is 15 amino acids. The CDR3 loop reads CASSSLQGLQETQYF. The DNA of the CDR3 is TGTGCCAGCAGTTCCTTACAGGGCTTACAAGAGACCCAGTACTTC.

The genes are TRBV5-1 and TRBJ2-1; no reliable D call. The V end was cut by 4 bases, the J end by 7 bases, with 15 bases between. This CDR3 has 14 residues. Germline loops: CDR1 SGHRS, CDR2 YFSETQ. The CDR3 region has the DNA TGCGCCAGCAGCATCCAACAACCACCAAATGAGCAGTTCTTC. This encodes CASSIQQPPNEQFF.

V is TRBV7-8 and J is TRBJ2-7, with D perhaps TRBD2 (6 bases). CDR3 length: 16 amino acids. The germline V gene encodes CDR1 SGHVS and CDR2 FQNEAQ. The V end was cut by 5 bases, the J end by 0 bases, with 17 bases between. The CDR3 region is CASSPRGRRTSYEQYF. In DNA, the CDR3 is TGTGCCAGCAGCCCTCGTGGGAGGCGTACCTCCTACGAGCAGTACTTC.